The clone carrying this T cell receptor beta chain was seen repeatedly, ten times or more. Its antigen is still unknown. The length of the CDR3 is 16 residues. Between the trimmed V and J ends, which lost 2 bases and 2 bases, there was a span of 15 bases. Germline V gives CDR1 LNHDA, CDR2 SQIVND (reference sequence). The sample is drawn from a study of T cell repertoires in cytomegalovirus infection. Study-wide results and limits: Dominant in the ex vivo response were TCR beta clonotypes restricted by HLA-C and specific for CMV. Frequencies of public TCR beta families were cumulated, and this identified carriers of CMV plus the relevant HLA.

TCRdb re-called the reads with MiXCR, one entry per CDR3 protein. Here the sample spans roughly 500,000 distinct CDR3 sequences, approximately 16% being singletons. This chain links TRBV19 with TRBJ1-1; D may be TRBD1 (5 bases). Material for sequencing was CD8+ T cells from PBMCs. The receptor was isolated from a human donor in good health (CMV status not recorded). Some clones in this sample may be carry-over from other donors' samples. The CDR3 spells CASSIMRGPTNTEAFF. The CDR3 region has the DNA TGTGCCAGTAGTATAATGCGGGGACCTACTAACACTGAAGCTTTCTTT.